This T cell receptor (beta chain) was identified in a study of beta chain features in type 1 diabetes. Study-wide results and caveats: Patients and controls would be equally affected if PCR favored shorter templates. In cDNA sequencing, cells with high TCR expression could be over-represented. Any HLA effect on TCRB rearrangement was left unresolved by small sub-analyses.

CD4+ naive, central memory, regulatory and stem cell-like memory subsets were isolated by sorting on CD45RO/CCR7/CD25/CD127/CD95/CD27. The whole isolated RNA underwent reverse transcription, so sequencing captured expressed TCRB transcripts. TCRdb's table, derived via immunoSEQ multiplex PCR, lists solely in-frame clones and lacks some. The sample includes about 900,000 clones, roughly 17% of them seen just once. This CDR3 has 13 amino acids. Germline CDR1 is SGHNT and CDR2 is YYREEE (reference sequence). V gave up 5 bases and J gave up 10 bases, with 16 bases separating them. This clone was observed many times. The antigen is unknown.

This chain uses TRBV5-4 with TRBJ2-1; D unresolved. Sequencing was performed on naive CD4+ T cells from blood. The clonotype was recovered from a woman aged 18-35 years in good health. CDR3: CASRDPAAREQFF. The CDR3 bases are TGTGCCAGCAGGGACCCGGCCGCTCGCGAGCAGTTCTTC.